Following are 9 T cell receptor beta chains from one sample sequenced in a study of T cells in Graves' hyperthyroidism and ophthalmopathy. RNA transcripts served as the template for amplifying TCR beta CDR3 regions. The TCR CDR3 was amplified in a first-round RT-PCR using the HTBI primer set. From the multiplex PCR reads, TCRdb called clonotypes with MiXCR, one entry per CDR3 protein. The sample includes about 95,000 distinct CDR3 sequences, around 42% of them seen just once. Sequenced: peripheral blood or thyroid tissue (not recorded which). Receptors originate from a young woman with Graves' hyperthyroidism.

The CDR3 nucleotides are TGTGCCAGCAGCTTTACAGGGTCAAGGTACAAGCAGTACTTC. This gives the protein CASSFTGSRYKQYF. The chain recombines TRBV7-8 with TRBJ2-7, with D perhaps matching TRBD1 (6 bases). Germline CDR1 is SGHVS and CDR2 is FQNEAQ. This CDR3 has 14 amino acids. The germline V and J ends were trimmed by 3 bases and 8 bases, with 17 bases remaining between them.

V usage is TRBV7-8 and J usage is TRBJ2-3, with TRBD2 identical over 11 bases. Germline assignment: CDR1 SGHVS and CDR2 FQNEAQ. The CDR3 covers 15 residues. V lost 3 bases, J lost 6 bases, and 5 bases stayed unmatched. This CDR3 reads CASSFTSGSGDTQYF. CDR3 nucleotide sequence: TGTGCCAGCAGCTTTACTAGCGGGAGTGGGGATACGCAGTATTTT. Supplemented by reference TRBV7-8 and TRBJ2-3, the full variable domain reads GAGVSQSPRYKVAKRGQDVALRCDPISGHVSLFWYQQALGQGPEFLTYFQNEAQLDKSGLPSDRFFAERPEGSVSTLKIQRTQQEDSAVYLCASSFTSGSGDTQYFGPGTRLTVL.

As concerns this clonotype: Given a much more abundant clone one base away, this may be a read error. The chain carries TRBV3-1 and TRBJ1-5; weak D call: TRBD1 (5 bases). The CDR3 has 13 amino acids. Germline CDR1 LGHDT, CDR2 YNNKEL (reference sequence). V was trimmed by 4 bases and J by 2 bases, leaving 6 bases between them. This CDR3 is CASSRGGNQPQHF. CDR3 coding DNA: TGTGCCAGCAGCCGAGGGGGCAATCAGCCCCAGCATTTT.

In this sample, this clonotype turned up many times. The chain joins TRBV7-2 to TRBJ2-7; D is undetermined. CDR3 length equals 17 residues. Germline loops: CDR1 SGHTA, CDR2 FQGNSA. V lost 1 base and J 0 bases, leaving 16 bases between the germline ends. The CDR3 here is CASSLDRVLSSSYEQYF. Written as DNA, the CDR3 is TGTGCCAGCAGCTTAGACAGAGTACTTTCGAGCTCCTACGAGCAGTACTTC.

This rearrangement joins TRBV20-1 to TRBJ2-7; D unresolved. There are 14 residues in the CDR3. Per the germline V gene, CDR1 is DFQATT and CDR2 is SNEGSKA (reference sequence). V was pared by 3 bases and J by 2 bases, with 14 bases between. CDR3 nucleotides: TGCAGTGCTAGCCGCGAGCTCGCGCCCTACGAGCAGTACTTC. Translating gives CSASRELAPYEQYF.

This chain connects TRBV20-1 to TRBJ1-5; TRBD1 matches at 9 bases. This CDR3 has 14 amino acids. Germline loops: CDR1 DFQATT, CDR2 SNEGSKA (reference sequence). V was clipped by 5 bases and J by 6 bases; unmatched bases: 8. The CDR3: CSAQVDRGCQPQHF. The CDR3 nucleotides read TGCAGTGCTCAGGTGGACAGGGGATGTCAGCCCCAGCATTTT.

On this clonotype: It may be a read error: a sequence one base away is much more abundant. The V and J genes are TRBV20-1 and TRBJ2-3, with unresolved D. Germline V gene sequence: CDR1 DFQATT, CDR2 SNEGSKA (reference sequence). The CDR3 contains 12 residues. Deletions cut 6 bases from V and 2 bases from J, with 9 bases between. The CDR3 reads CSALTVTDTQYF. CDR3 sequence (DNA): TGCAGTGCGCTGACTGTCACAGATACGCAGTATTTT.

This clonotype appeared many times. This chain connects TRBV7-9 to TRBJ2-7; D may be TRBD1 or TRBD2 (5 bases each). The CDR3 runs 13 residues. Germline lookup yields CDR1 SEHNR and CDR2 FQNEAQ (reference sequence). Trimming took 3 bases from V and 5 from J, leaving 11 bases between them. The CDR3 coding sequence is TGTGCCAGCAGCTTTGGGGGTAGCGACGAGCAGTACTTC. This encodes CASSFGGSDEQYF.

With regard to this clonotype: Lacking the conserved final phenylalanine or tryptophan, this CDR3 likely reflects a read error. The chain recombines TRBV20-1 with TRBJ1-6, with 10 bases fitting TRBD1. From germline, CDR1 is DFQATT and CDR2 SNEGSKA (reference sequence). V lost 3 bases to trimming and J lost 8 bases; unmatched junction nucleotides: 4. This CDR3 has 14 residues. CDR3 in amino acids: CSASPGQGYSPLHS. CDR3 in DNA: TGCAGTGCTAGCCCGGGACAGGGGTATTCACCCCTCCACTCT.